Below are 2 T cell receptor beta chains sequenced from a single sample in a study of T cells in Graves' hyperthyroidism and ophthalmopathy. TCR beta CDR3 regions were amplified from RNA. First-round RT-PCR of the TCR CDR3 relied on the HTBI primer set. TCRdb reprocessed the multiplex PCR reads via MiXCR and lists one record per CDR3 protein. The top ten clones hold less than 55% of a sample with hundreds of thousands of distinct CDR3 sequences, around 20% of them seen once. The sample was blood. The receptors were sampled from a middle-aged man with Graves' ophthalmopathy.

The V gene is TRBV24-1, the J gene TRBJ2-5; perhaps TRBD2 as D (5 bases). Trimming removed 8 bases from V and 7 bases from J, with 10 bases in between. Per germline, CDR1 KGHDR and CDR2 SFDVKD. The length of the CDR3 is 11 residues. The CDR3 loop is CATMEDGTQYF. In nucleotides, the CDR3 is TGTGCCACCATGGAGGATGGGACCCAGTACTTC.

This chain joins TRBV7-9 and TRBJ1-5; no firm D call. The CDR3 totals 13 residues. The V gene's germline CDR1 is SEHNR and CDR2 FQNEAQ (reference sequence). The V end lost 5 bases, the J end lost 6 bases, and 11 bases lay between the germline ends. Written as DNA, the CDR3 is TGTGCCAGCAGCCTAAAGATGAGTCAGCCCCAGCATTTT. It is translated as CASSLKMSQPQHF.